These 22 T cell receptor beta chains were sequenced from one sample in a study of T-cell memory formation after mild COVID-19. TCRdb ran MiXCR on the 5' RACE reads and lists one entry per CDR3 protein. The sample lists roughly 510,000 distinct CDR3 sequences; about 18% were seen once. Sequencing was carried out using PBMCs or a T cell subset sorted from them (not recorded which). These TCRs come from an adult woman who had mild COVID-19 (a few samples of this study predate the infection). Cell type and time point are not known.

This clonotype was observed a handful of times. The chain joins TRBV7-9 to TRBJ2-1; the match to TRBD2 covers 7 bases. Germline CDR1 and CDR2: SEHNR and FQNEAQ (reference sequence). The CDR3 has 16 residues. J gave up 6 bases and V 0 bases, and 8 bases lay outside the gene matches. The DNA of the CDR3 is TGTGCCAGCAGCTTAGCGCGGACTAGTCGCGCCAATGAGCAGTTCTTC. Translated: CASSLARTSRANEQFF.

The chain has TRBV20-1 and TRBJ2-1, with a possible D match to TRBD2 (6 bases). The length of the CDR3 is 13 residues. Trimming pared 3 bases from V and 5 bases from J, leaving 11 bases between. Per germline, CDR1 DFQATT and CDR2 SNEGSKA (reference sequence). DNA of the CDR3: TGCAGTGCTAGTCGGCTAGCGAACAATGAGCAGTTCTTC. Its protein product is CSASRLANNEQFF.

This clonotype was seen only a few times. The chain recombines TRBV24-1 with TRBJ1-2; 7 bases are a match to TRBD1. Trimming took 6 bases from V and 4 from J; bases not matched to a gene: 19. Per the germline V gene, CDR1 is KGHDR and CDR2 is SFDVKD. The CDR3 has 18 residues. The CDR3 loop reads CATSPSIPGQERGYGYTF. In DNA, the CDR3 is TGTGCCACCAGTCCTTCCATTCCCGGACAGGAAAGGGGCTATGGCTACACCTTC.

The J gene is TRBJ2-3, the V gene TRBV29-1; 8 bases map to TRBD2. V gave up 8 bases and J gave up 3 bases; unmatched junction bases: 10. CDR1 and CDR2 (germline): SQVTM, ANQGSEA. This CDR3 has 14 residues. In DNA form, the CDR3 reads TGCAGCACTGCCCAAGCGGGAGTGACAGATACGCAGTATTTT. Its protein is CSTAQAGVTDTQYF.

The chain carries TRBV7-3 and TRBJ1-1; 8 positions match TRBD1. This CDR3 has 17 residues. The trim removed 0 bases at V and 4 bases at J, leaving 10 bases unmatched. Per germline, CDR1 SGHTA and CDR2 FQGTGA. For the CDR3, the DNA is TGTGCCAGCAGCTTAACTGGGGACAGGCCATTTCGCACTGAAGCTTTCTTT. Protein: CASSLTGDRPFRTEAFF.

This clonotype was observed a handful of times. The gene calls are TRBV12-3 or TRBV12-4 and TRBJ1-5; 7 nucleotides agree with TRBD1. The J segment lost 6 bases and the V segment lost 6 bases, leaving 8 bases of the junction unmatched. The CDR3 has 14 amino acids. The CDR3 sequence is CASSLTGVGQPQHF. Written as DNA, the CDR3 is TGTGCCAGCAGCCTTACAGGGGTAGGTCAGCCCCAGCATTTT.

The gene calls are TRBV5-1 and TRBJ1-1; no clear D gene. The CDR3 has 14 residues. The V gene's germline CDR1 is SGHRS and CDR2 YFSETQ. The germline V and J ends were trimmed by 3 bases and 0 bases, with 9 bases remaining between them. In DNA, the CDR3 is TGCGCCAGCAGCTCGGACGGATTGAACACTGAAGCTTTCTTT. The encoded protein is CASSSDGLNTEAFF.

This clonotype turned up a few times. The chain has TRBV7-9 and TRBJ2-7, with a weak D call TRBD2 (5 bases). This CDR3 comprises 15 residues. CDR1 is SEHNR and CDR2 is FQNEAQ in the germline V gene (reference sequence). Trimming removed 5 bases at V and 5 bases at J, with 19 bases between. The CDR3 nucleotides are TGTGCCAGCAGCCCGTCCCGGGGTCTCCTTAACGAGCAGTACTTC. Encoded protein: CASSPSRGLLNEQYF. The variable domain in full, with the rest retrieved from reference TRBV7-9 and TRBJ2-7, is DTGVSQNPRHKITKRGQNVTFRCDPISEHNRLYWYRQTLGQGPEFLTYFQNEAQLEKSRLLSDRFSAERPKGSFSTLEIQRTEQGDSAMYLCASSPSRGLLNEQYFGPGTRLTVT.

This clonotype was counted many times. This CDR3 is CSALSGNSLSLFF. CDR3 DNA sequence: TGCAGTGCTCTATCCGGCAATTCCCTCAGCCTGTTTTTT. This chain joins TRBV20-1 and TRBJ1-4; no reliable D call. V was clipped by 5 bases and J by 14 bases, with 21 bases between them. Germline CDR1 is DFQATT and CDR2 is SNEGSKA (reference sequence). The CDR3 spans 13 residues.

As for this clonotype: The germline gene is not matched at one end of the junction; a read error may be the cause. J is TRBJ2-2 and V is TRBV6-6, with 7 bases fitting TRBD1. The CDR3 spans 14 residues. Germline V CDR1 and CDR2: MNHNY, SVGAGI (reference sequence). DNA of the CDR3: TGTGCCAGCAGTACCCAGACAGGGACCGGGGAGCTGTTTTTC. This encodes CASSTQTGTGELFF.

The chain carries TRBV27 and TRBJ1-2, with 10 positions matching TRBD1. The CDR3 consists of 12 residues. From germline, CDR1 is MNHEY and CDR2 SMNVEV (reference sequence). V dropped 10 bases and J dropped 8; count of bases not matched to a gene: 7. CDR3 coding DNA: TGTGCCACCGCACTGACAGGGGGCGGCTACACCTTC. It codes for CATALTGGGYTF.

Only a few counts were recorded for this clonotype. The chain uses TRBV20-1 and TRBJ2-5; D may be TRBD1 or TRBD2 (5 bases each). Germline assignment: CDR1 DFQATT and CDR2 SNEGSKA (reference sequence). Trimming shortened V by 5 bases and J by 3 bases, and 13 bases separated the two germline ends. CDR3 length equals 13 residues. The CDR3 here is CSAPGTDEETQYF. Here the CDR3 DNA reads TGCAGTGCTCCCGGGACGGATGAAGAGACCCAGTACTTC.

CDR3 DNA sequence: TGTGCCTGGAGTGTTGCGGGGGTCGGCAACGTCCTGACTTTC. Translating gives CAWSVAGVGNVLTF. V usage is TRBV30 and J usage is TRBJ2-6, with TRBD2 matching 7 bases. V gave up 0 bases and J gave up 9 bases; unmatched junction bases: 5. CDR1 and CDR2 (germline): GTSNPN, SVGIG (reference sequence). This CDR3 comprises 14 residues.

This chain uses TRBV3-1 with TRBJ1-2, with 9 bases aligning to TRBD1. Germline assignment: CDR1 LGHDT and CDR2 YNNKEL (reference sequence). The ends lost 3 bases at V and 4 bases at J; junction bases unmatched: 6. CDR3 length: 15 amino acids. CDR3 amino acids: CASSHETGGTYGYTF. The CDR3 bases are TGTGCCAGCAGCCACGAAACAGGGGGCACCTATGGCTACACCTTC.

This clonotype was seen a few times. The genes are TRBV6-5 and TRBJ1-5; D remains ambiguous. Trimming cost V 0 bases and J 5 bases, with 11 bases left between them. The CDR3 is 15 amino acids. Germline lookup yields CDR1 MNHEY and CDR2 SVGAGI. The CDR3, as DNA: TGTGCCAGCAGTTACTCGAGAGGACCCCATCAGCCCCAGCATTTT. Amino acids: CASSYSRGPHQPQHF.

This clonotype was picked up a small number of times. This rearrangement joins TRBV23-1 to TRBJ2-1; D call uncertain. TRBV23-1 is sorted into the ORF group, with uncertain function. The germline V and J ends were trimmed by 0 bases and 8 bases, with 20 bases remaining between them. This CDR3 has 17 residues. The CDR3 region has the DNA TGCGCCAGCAGTCAATCAAGCCTTATGGGGTGTAGCCATGAGCAGTTCTTC. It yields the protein CASSQSSLMGCSHEQFF.

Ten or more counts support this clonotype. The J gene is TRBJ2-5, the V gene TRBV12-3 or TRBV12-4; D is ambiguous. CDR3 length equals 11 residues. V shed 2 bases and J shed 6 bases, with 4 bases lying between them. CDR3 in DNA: TGTGCCAGCAGTTTAAAGCAGACCCAGTACTTC. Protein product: CASSLKQTQYF.

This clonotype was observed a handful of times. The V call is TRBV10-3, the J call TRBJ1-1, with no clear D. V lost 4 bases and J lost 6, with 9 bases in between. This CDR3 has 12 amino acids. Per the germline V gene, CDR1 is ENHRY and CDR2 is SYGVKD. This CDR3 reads CAISGPEAEAFF. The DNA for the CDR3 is TGTGCCATCAGTGGTCCTGAGGCTGAAGCTTTCTTT.

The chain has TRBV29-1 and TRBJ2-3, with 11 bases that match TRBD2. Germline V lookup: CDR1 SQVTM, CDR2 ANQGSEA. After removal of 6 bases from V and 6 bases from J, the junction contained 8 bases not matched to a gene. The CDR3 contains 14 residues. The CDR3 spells CSVQTSGVGDTQYF. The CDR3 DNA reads TGCAGCGTCCAGACTAGCGGGGTAGGGGATACGCAGTATTTT.

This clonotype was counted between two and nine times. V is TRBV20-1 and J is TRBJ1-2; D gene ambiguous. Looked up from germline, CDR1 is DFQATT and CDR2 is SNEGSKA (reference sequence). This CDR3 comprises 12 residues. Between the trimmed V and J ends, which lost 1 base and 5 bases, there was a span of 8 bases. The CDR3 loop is CSARGTSYGYTF. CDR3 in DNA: TGCAGTGCTAGAGGGACTTCTTATGGCTACACCTTC.

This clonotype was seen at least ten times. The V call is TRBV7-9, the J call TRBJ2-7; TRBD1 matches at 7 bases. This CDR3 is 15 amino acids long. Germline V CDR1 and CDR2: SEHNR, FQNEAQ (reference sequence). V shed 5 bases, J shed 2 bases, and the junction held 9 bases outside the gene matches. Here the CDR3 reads CASSALDRDTYEQYF. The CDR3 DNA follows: TGTGCCAGCAGCGCACTCGACAGGGACACCTACGAGCAGTACTTC.

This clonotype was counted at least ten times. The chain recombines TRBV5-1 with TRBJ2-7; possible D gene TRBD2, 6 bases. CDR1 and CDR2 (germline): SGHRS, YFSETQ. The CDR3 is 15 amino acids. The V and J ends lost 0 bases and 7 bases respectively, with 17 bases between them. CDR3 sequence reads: CASSLVFGSFFEQYF. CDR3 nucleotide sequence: TGCGCCAGCAGCTTGGTTTTCGGGAGCTTCTTTGAGCAGTACTTC. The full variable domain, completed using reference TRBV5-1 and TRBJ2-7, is KAGVTQTPRYLIKTRGQQVTLSCSPISGHRSVSWYQQTPGQGLQFLFEYFSETQRNKGNFPGRFSGRQFSNSRSEMNVSTLELGDSALYLCASSLVFGSFFEQYFGPGTRLTVT.